The present entry profiles one T cell receptor beta chain with its context. What it recognizes is unknown. Some clones are missing from TCRdb's copy, which holds only in-frame ones; the method was immunoSEQ multiplex PCR. The sample contains 50,000 to 75,000 clones, about 94% of which appear only once. The CDR3 has 14 residues. Germline values: CDR1 SGHRS, CDR2 YFSETQ. V lost 4 bases to trimming and J lost 4 bases; unmatched junction nucleotides: 6. The data derive from a study of graft-versus-host responses after intestinal transplantation. The wider study: Recipients were all induced with anti-thymocyte globulin, then given tacrolimus and steroids for around three years. Broader study findings: Allografts carried high graft-versus-host to host-versus-graft clonal ratios in patients having graft-donor T cell macrochimerism. Recipient marrow showed GvH clones, some seen first in ileum or blood.

The origin of this receptor is a human donor who was the organ donor for an intestinal transplant. The chain combines TRBV5-1 with TRBJ2-7; 9 bases line up with TRBD2. The sequenced sample was unstimulated CD4+ T cells sorted from spleen or lymph node cells, obtained before transplant. CDR3 in DNA: TGCGCCAGCAGCCCTAATAGCGGGGGATACGAGCAGTACTTC. Translating gives CASSPNSGGYEQYF.